Below, 4 T cell receptor beta chains from the same sample are listed, as sequenced in a study of CD8 T cells in ankylosing spondylitis. Via MiXCR, TCRdb re-called the 5' RACE reads, giving one row per CDR3 protein. The sample gives around 320,000 distinct CDR3 sequences, less than 25% of which show up once; 3.5% is in the top ten. Input material: blood, either unsorted or a sorted T cell fraction (not recorded which). These TCRs come from a female donor with ankylosing spondylitis or in good health (not recorded which).

The table lists this clonotype with many counts. J is TRBJ1-1 and V is TRBV29-1; D ambiguous. The V end lost 6 bases, the J end lost 1 base, and 15 bases lay between the germline ends. CDR1 and CDR2 from the germline V gene are SQVTM and ANQGSEA. This CDR3 is built from 14 residues. CDR3 coding DNA: TGCAGCGTCGACCCTTGGCTCGGGAACACTGAAGCTTTCTTT. Amino acid sequence: CSVDPWLGNTEAFF.

This clonotype has at least ten counts. The rearrangement uses TRBV24-1 and TRBJ2-1; tentative D call: TRBD2 (6 bases). This CDR3 is built from 15 residues. Germline values: CDR1 KGHDR, CDR2 SFDVKD. V was pared by 5 bases and J by 10 bases, with 20 bases between. CDR3: CATSGAGPLVVEQFF. The CDR3 DNA reads TGTGCCACCAGTGGGGCGGGACCCCTAGTAGTGGAGCAGTTCTTC.

In DNA form, the CDR3 reads TGTGCCAGCAGCTTGCGGGCAGCCAGCGAGACCCAGTACTTC. Translating gives CASSLRAASETQYF. The chain employs TRBV5-5 and TRBJ2-5; D is unclear. V lost 1 base and J 5 bases, leaving 12 bases between the germline ends. Germline V gene lookup returns CDR1 SGHKS and CDR2 YYEKEE (reference sequence). This CDR3 comprises 14 residues.

The chain is built from TRBV12-3 or TRBV12-4 and TRBJ1-6; tentative D call: TRBD1 (6 bases). Trimming took off 1 base at V and 8 bases at J, with 12 bases between the two ends. This CDR3 region has 15 residues. For the CDR3, the DNA is TGTGCCAGCAGTTTAGGGGTAGGGGGAGATTCACCCCTCCACTTT. This encodes CASSLGVGGDSPLHF.